This is a list of T cell receptor beta chains from one sample in a study of cytomegalovirus exposure and HLA in healthy donors. Method: immunoSEQ multiplex PCR; TCRdb's copy keeps in-frame clones and lacks some. The sample lists 150,000 to 200,000 clones, 60% to 85% occurring once. The specimen was PBMCs. These receptors came from a female donor in good health and CMV-seronegative. The CDR3 runs from the conserved cysteine through the conserved F or W.

J gene: TRBJ2-7
V gene: TRBV7-9
CDR3 protein: CASSFGDNEQYF

J gene: TRBJ1-2
V gene: TRBV5-4
CDR3 protein: CAGGEAVQSNYGYTF

J gene: TRBJ2-3
V gene: TRBV7-6
CDR3 protein: CASSLVRGGSTDTQYF

J gene: TRBJ2-3
V gene: TRBV19
CDR3 protein: CASSIRQGARDTQYF

J gene: TRBJ2-7
V gene: TRBV6-6
CDR3 protein: CASSTTRQGEQYF

J gene: TRBJ2-1
V gene: TRBV7-6
CDR3 protein: CASSLVDSTDEQFF

J gene: TRBJ2-2
V gene: TRBV19
CDR3 protein: CASNRLAGNTGELFF

J gene: TRBJ2-1
V gene: TRBV2
CDR3 protein: CASSILAGGPHEQFF

J gene: TRBJ2-1
V gene: TRBV6-5
CDR3 protein: CASSSQIAPGSEQFF

J gene: TRBJ1-1
V gene: TRBV7-9
CDR3 protein: CASSLGQNTEAFF

J gene: TRBJ1-2
V gene: TRBV19
CDR3 protein: CASTAGSGYTF

J gene: TRBJ2-7
V gene: TRBV7-9
CDR3 protein: CASSPDRGSTYEQYF

J gene: TRBJ2-7
V gene: TRBV7-8
CDR3 protein: CASSPLRDRSYEQYF

J gene: TRBJ2-2
V gene: TRBV7-9
CDR3 protein: CAAGGWTGELFF

J gene: TRBJ1-3
V gene: TRBV5-4
CDR3 protein: CASRPDRATSTIYF

J gene: TRBJ2-7
V gene: TRBV7-9
CDR3 protein: CASSLVAKGEQYF

J gene: TRBJ1-4
V gene: TRBV27
CDR3 protein: CASQRQGHEKLFF

J gene: TRBJ1-3
V gene: TRBV27
CDR3 protein: CASSRRGFGNTIYF

J gene: TRBJ2-7
V gene: TRBV7-2
CDR3 protein: CASSLGGGQAYEQYF

J gene: TRBJ2-7
V gene: TRBV4-3
CDR3 protein: CASSLTGGYEQYF

J gene: TRBJ2-3
V gene: TRBV19
CDR3 protein: CASSIGGRRTDTQYF

J gene: TRBJ2-7
V gene: TRBV28
CDR3 protein: CASSLETGWNTYEQYF

J gene: TRBJ1-5
V gene: TRBV19
CDR3 protein: CASSIEDRGNQPQHF

J gene: TRBJ1-5
V gene: TRBV7-9
CDR3 protein: CASSLLDGSNQPQHF

J gene: TRBJ2-3
V gene: TRBV6-4
CDR3 protein: CASSEGTGDTDTQYF

J gene: TRBJ2-3
V gene: TRBV7-3
CDR3 protein: CASSIAGGADTQYF

J gene: TRBJ2-7
V gene: TRBV28
CDR3 protein: CAASGIGTGMHEQYF

J gene: TRBJ2-5
V gene: TRBV18
CDR3 protein: CASSPTGKETQYF

J gene: TRBJ1-1
V gene: TRBV6-5
CDR3 protein: CASSSEDSSLAFF

J gene: TRBJ2-1
V gene: TRBV6-5
CDR3 protein: CASSYVQGQSNEQFF

J gene: TRBJ1-1
V gene: TRBV7-9
CDR3 protein: CASSLGQVSGTEAFF

J gene: TRBJ2-7
V gene: TRBV30
CDR3 protein: CAWSGAGGREQYF